This T cell receptor (beta chain) was identified in a study of cytotoxic CD8 clonotypes in ibrutinib-treated CLL. Study details: Once patients had received a median around 12 months of treatment, range 6 to 36, response samples were obtained.

General study results and limits: Researchers report that baseline clonality outpaced age-matched healthy donors and tracked circulating CD8+ T-cell counts.

On this clone: Antigen unknown.

The germline V and J ends were trimmed by 5 bases and 4 bases, with 16 bases remaining between them. Germline lookup yields CDR1 SGHTA and CDR2 FQGTGA. The CDR3 covers 15 residues. Profiling relied on immunoSEQ multiplex PCR, and the TCRdb table lists in-frame clones only, not all of them. The table lists around 310,000 clones, around four fifths of them singletons. The TCR originated in a human donor with chronic lymphocytic leukemia. V gene TRBV7-3 combines with J gene TRBJ2-3, with D possibly matching TRBD2 (6 bases). The sample here was PBMCs, taken before ibrutinib treatment. The CDR3 here is CASSATRGSPDTQYF. CDR3 nucleotide sequence: TGTGCCAGCAGCGCGACTAGAGGGTCTCCAGATACGCAGTATTTT.